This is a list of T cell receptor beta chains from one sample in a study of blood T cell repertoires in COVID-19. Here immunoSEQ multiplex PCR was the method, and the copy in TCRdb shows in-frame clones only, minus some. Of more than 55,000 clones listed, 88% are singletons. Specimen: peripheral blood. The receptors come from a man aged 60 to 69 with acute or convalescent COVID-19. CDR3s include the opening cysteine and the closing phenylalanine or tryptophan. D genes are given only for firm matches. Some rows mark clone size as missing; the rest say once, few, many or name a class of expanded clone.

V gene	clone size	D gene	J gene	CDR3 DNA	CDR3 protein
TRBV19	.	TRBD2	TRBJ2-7	TGTGCCAGTAAACCAGCGGGACCAACCTACGAGCAGTACTTC	CASKPAGPTYEQYF
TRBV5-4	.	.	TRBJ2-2	TGTGCCAGCAGCCTGACAGGCTGGGTTTCGAACACCGGGGAGCTGTTTTTT	CASSLTGWVSNTGELFF
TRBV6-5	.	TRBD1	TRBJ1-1	TGTGCCAGCAGTCGACAGGGGCCGAACACTGAAGCTTTCTTT	CASSRQGPNTEAFF
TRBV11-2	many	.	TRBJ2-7	TGTGCCAGCAGCTCTCCCCGGGGGGCCCACGAGCAGTACTTC	CASSSPRGAHEQYF
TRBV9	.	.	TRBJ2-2	TGTGCCAGCAGCGTCCCCATGACGGGCGGGGAGCTGTTTTTT	CASSVPMTGGELFF
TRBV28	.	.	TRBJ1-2	TGTGCCAGCAGTTTGGGCGACTATGGCTACACCTTC	CASSLGDYGYTF
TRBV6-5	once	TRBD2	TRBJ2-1	TGTGCCACCCTTCGGAGCGGGAGCGACAATGAGCAGTTCTTC	CATLRSGSDNEQFF
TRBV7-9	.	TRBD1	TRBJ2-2	TGTGCCAGCCGCTGGGACAGTTCCACCGGGGAGCTGTTTTTT	CASRWDSSTGELFF
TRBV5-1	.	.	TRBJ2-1	TGCGCCAGCCGGTGGAGTGGAGGGAATGAGCAGTTCTTC	CASRWSGGNEQFF
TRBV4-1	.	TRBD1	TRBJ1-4	TGCGCCAGCAGCCAACCGGACAGGGTAGTTGAAAAACTGTTTTTT	CASSQPDRVVEKLFF
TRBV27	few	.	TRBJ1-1	TGTGCCAGCAGTTCAGTCGACAGAGTGAACACTGAAGCTTTCTTT	CASSSVDRVNTEAFF
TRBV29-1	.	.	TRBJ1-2	TGCAGCGCCATCGAGGGCCGCTATGGCTACACCTTC	CSAIEGRYGYTF
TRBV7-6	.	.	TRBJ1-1	TGTGCCAGCAGCTTCCCGGCAGGTTTGAACACTGAAGCTTTCTTT	CASSFPAGLNTEAFF
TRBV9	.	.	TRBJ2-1	TGTGCCAGCAGTAGCGTCTCCTACAATGAGCAGTTCTTC	CASSSVSYNEQFF
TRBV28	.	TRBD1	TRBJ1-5	TGTGCCAGCAGTCGGACAGGGAGCAATCAGCCCCAGCATTTT	CASSRTGSNQPQHF
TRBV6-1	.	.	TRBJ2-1	TGTGCCAGCAGTGAATTCGGACAAAAAGAAAAGCAGTTCTTC	CASSEFGQKEKQFF
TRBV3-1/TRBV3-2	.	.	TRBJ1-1	TGTGCCAGCAAACCTGGGGGGGCTGGGGGATCGGCTGAAGCTTTCTTT	CASKPGGAGGSAEAFF
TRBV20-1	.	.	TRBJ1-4	TGCAGTGCTAGTCCGGGAGCCAATGAAAAACTGTTTTTT	CSASPGANEKLFF
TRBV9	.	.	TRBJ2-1	TGTGCCAGCAGCGTAGGGACTCCACTATACAATGAGCAGTTCTTC	CASSVGTPLYNEQFF
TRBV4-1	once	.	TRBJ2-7	TGCGCCAGCAGCCAAGCGGTGGCGGCGGACGAGCAGTACTTC	CASSQAVAADEQYF
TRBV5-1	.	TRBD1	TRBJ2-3	TGCGCCAGCAGCTTGGAACAGGGGGCCACAGATACGCAGTATTTT	CASSLEQGATDTQYF
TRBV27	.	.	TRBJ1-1	TGTGCCAGCAGGCCGGGACTCGCTAACACTGAAGCTTTCTTT	CASRPGLANTEAFF
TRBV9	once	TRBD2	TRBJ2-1	TGTGCCAGCAGGACTAGCGGGAGTAATGAGCAGTTCTTC	CASRTSGSNEQFF
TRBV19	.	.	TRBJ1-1	TGTGCCAGTAGTACGACAGGAGTCTCGTATGGCACTGAAGCTTTCTTT	CASSTTGVSYGTEAFF
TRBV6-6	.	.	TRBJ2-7	TGTGCCAGCGCCCCCCGGGGTGTGTACGAGCAGTACTTC	CASAPRGVYEQYF
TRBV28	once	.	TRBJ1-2	TGTGCCAGCAGTCGGGATACTAACTATGGCTACACCTTC	CASSRDTNYGYTF
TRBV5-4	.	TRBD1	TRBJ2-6	TGTGCCAGCAGCTTACAGGGGGCATCTGGGGCCAACGTCCTGACTTTC	CASSLQGASGANVLTF
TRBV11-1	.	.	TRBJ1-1	TGTGCCAGCAGCGAAAGCGGGGTCGACGGGAGCGAAGCTTTCTTT	CASSESGVDGSEAFF
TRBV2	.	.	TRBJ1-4	TGTGCCAGCAGGCGGGACCCGAGAGAAAAACTGTTTTTT	CASRRDPREKLFF
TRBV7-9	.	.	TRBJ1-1	TGTGCCAGCAGCCCCCCCCGCGGGGCTAACTCTGAAGCTTTCTTT	CASSPPRGANSEAFF
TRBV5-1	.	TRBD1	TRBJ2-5	TGCGCCAGCAGCTTGGCTGGGGGACAGGCAGAGACCCAGTACTTC	CASSLAGGQAETQYF
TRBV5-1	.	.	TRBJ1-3	TGCGCCAGCAGCTTCGGCTTGGAGTCTGGAAACACCATATATTTT	CASSFGLESGNTIYF
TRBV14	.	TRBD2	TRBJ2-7	TGTGCCAGCAGCCCCCTTGGGACTAGCGGAGCACGCTACGAGCAGTACTTC	CASSPLGTSGARYEQYF
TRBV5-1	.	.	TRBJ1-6	TGCGCCAGCAGCTTTACAGGCTCCTATAATTCACCCCTCCACTTT	CASSFTGSYNSPLHF
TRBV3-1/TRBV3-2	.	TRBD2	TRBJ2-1	TGTGCCAGCAGTCCCCTCGCGGGAGTCTACAATGAGCAGTTCTTC	CASSPLAGVYNEQFF
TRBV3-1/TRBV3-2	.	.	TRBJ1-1	TGTGCCAGCGGGCAGGTGAACACTGAAGCTTTCTTT	CASGQVNTEAFF
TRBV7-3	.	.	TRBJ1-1	TGTGCCAGCAGGGGAGGGGGAGGAACTGAAGCTTTCTTT	CASRGGGGTEAFF
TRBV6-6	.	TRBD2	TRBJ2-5	TGTGCCAGCAACCTAGGACTAGCGGGAGCAGGCGAGACCCAGTACTTC	CASNLGLAGAGETQYF
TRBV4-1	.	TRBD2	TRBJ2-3	TGCGCCAGCAGCCCGGGACTAGCGGCTAGCACAGATACGCAGTATTTT	CASSPGLAASTDTQYF
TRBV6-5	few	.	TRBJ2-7	TGTGCCAGCTCAACGGCCTACGAGCAGTACTTC	CASSTAYEQYF
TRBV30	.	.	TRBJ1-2	TGTGCCTGGACCCGGGGGAACTATGGCTACACCTTC	CAWTRGNYGYTF
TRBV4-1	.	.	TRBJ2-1	TGCGCCAGCAGCCAAGAGGAGAGCTCCTACAATGAGCAGTTCTTC	CASSQEESSYNEQFF
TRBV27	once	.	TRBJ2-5	TGTGCCAGCAGCTCAGACAGAGCCGAGACCCAGTACTTC	CASSSDRAETQYF
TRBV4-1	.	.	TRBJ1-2	TGCGCCAGCAGCCAAGGAGCCCAACAGGGTTACTATGGCTACACCTTC	CASSQGAQQGYYGYTF
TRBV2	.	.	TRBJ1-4	TGTGCCACCTCGCCCCCGGACAGTTCAACTAATGAAAAACTGTTTTTT	CATSPPDSSTNEKLFF
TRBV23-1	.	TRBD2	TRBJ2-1	TGCGCCAGCGGACCGACTAGCGGCTTCTCCTACAATGAGCAGTTCTTC	CASGPTSGFSYNEQFF
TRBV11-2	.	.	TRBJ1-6	TGTGCCAGCAGTAGTCTCAGGGAACGGAATTCACCCCTCCACTTT	CASSSLRERNSPLHF
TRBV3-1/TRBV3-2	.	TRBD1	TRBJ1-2	TGTGCCAGCAGGCACACAGGGGGCTATGGCTACACCTTC	CASRHTGGYGYTF
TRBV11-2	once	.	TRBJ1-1	TGTGCCAGCAGCTTAGCTGGGGGGGTAGCTTTCTTT	CASSLAGGVAFF
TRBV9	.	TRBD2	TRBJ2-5	TGTGCCAGCAGCGTGAGAGCGGGGGAAAGCACCCAGTACTTC	CASSVRAGESTQYF
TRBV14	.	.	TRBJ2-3	TGTGCCAGCGCAAGGGGTAGCTGGGCAGATACGCAGTATTTT	CASARGSWADTQYF
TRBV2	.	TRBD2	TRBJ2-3	TGTGCCAGCAGACTAGCGGGAGTGGATACGCAGTATTTT	CASRLAGVDTQYF
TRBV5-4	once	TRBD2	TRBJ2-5	TGTGCCAGCAGCTCGGGACTCTCCGGGACTAGCGTACAGACCCAGTACTTC	CASSSGLSGTSVQTQYF
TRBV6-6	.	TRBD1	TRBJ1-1	TGTGCCAGCAGTTACGGGGGGACAGTACTTGAAGCTTTCTTT	CASSYGGTVLEAFF